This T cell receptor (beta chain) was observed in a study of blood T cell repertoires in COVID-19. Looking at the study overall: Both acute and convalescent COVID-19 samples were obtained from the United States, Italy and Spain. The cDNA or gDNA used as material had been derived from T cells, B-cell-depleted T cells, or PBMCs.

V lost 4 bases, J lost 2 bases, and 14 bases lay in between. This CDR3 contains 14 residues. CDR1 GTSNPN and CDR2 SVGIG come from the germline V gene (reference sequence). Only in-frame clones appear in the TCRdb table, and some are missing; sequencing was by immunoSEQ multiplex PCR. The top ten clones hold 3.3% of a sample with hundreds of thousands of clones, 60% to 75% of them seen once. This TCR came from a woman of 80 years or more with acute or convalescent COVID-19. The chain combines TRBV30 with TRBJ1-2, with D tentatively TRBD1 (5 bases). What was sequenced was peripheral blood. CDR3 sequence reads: CAWKRRGGNYGYTF. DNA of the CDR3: TGTGCCTGGAAAAGGCGGGGGGGGAACTATGGCTACACCTTC.